One and the same sample provided the 28 T cell receptor beta chains below, sequenced in a study of T cells in Graves' hyperthyroidism and ophthalmopathy. Amplification of TCR beta CDR3 regions was performed using RNA transcripts as template. A first-round RT-PCR of the TCR CDR3 used the HTBI primer set. From the multiplex PCR reads, TCRdb called clonotypes with MiXCR, one entry per CDR3 protein. The table has hundreds of thousands of distinct CDR3 sequences, 15% to 20% seen once. The sequencing input was blood. Receptor source: a woman under 40 with Graves' hyperthyroidism.

This clonotype was picked up many times. The V gene is TRBV27, the J gene TRBJ2-7, with D unresolved. Germline assignment: CDR1 MNHEY and CDR2 SMNVEV (reference sequence). The CDR3 is 13 residues long. The V and J ends lost 5 bases and 6 bases respectively, with 14 bases between them. The CDR3 loop reads CASSLGSITEQYF. CDR3 sequence (DNA): TGTGCCAGCAGTCTCGGCAGTATCACCGAGCAGTACTTC.

Only a few counts were recorded for this clonotype. The chain is built from TRBV9 and TRBJ2-1, with TRBD2 matching 9 bases. J lost 4 bases, V lost 3 bases, and 5 bases had no gene match. In germline, CDR1 is SGDLS, CDR2 YYNGEE. This CDR3 spans 15 amino acids. Here the CDR3 reads CASSGREGVYNEQFF. CDR3 DNA sequence: TGTGCCAGCAGCGGGCGGGAGGGCGTGTACAATGAGCAGTTCTTC.

The rearrangement uses TRBV5-1 and TRBJ1-1, with D perhaps TRBD1 (5 bases). The V end was cut by 2 bases, the J end by 3 bases, with 11 bases between. Per germline, CDR1 SGHRS and CDR2 YFSETQ. CDR3 length: 14 residues. The CDR3 nucleotides are TGCGCCAGCAGCTTTCAGGGACCCGACACTGAAGCTTTCTTT. Residues: CASSFQGPDTEAFF.

This clonotype was detected a few times. V and J are TRBV5-6 and TRBJ2-1; possible D gene TRBD2, 5 bases. Trimming pared 0 bases from V and 9 bases from J, leaving 10 bases between. CDR3 length equals 13 residues. Germline CDR1 and CDR2: SGHDT and YYEEEE. The CDR3 nucleotides read TGTGCCAGCAGCTTGGGGAGTGGAGGTGAGCAGTTCTTC. Protein product: CASSLGSGGEQFF.

The sample holds many counts of this clonotype. V gene TRBV20-1 combines with J gene TRBJ2-1; 9 bases line up with TRBD2. There are 14 residues in the CDR3. Per the germline V gene, CDR1 is DFQATT and CDR2 is SNEGSKA (reference sequence). Trimming took 6 bases from V and 6 from J; bases not matched to a gene: 9. CDR3 nucleotide sequence: TGCAGTGCCCTTAGCGGGAGAGCGACCAATGAGCAGTTCTTC. Translated, it gives CSALSGRATNEQFF.

This clonotype came up many times. The V gene is TRBV7-9, the J gene TRBJ1-2, with a weak D call TRBD1 (5 bases). The CDR3 has 16 residues. Germline V CDR1 and CDR2: SEHNR, FQNEAQ (reference sequence). Trimming shortened V by 6 bases and J by 5 bases, and 22 bases separated the two germline ends. CDR3 protein: CASRGERSRSTYGYTF. For the CDR3, the DNA is TGTGCCAGCAGGGGGGAACGGAGTCGATCGACATATGGCTACACCTTC. Looking up the rest from reference TRBV7-9 and TRBJ1-2 gives the full variable domain: DTGVSQNPRHKITKRGQNVTFRCDPISEHNRLYWYRQTLGQGPEFLTYFQNEAQLEKSRLLSDRFSAERPKGSFSTLEIQRTEQGDSAMYLCASRGERSRSTYGYTFGSGTRLTVV.

This sequence joins TRBV6-1 and TRBJ2-3; TRBD1 matches at 7 bases. The V segment lost 6 bases and the J segment 2 bases; nucleotides outside the gene matches: 5. The CDR3 is 14 amino acids. The V gene's germline CDR1 is MNHNS and CDR2 SASEGT. The CDR3 is CASSDRVDTDTQYF. CDR3 nucleotide sequence: TGTGCCAGCAGCGACAGGGTGGACACAGATACGCAGTATTTT.

In its sample, this clonotype was seen many times. The chain recombines TRBV7-2 with TRBJ1-5; D gene unclear. V was trimmed by 1 base and J by 7 bases, leaving 17 bases between them. This CDR3 has 16 amino acids. The germline V gene has CDR1 SGHTA and CDR2 FQGNSA. This chain's CDR3 is CASSLGWAEGGQPQHF. CDR3 sequence (DNA): TGTGCCAGCAGCTTAGGATGGGCGGAGGGCGGGCAGCCCCAGCATTTT.

This clonotype was recorded many times. The chain links TRBV24-1 to TRBJ2-2; unclear D gene. Trimming removed 0 bases at V and 2 bases at J, with 6 bases between. Germline CDR1 and CDR2: KGHDR and SFDVKD. This CDR3 comprises 15 residues. The DNA for the CDR3 is TGTGCCACCAGTGATTTGCGGGTTAACACCGGGGAGCTGTTTTTT. This encodes CATSDLRVNTGELFF.

This clonotype was detected only a few times. The chain links TRBV20-1 to TRBJ1-1, with no clear D. Germline-derived CDR1 and CDR2 are DFQATT and SNEGSKA (reference sequence). Trimming took 2 bases from V and 2 from J, leaving 6 bases between them. The CDR3 has 12 amino acids. The CDR3 region has the DNA TGCAGTGCTAGACAGATCAACACTGAAGCTTTCTTT. Its protein product is CSARQINTEAFF.

This chain joins TRBV20-1 and TRBJ2-7, with 9 nucleotides matching TRBD1. V was clipped by 4 bases and J by 7 bases; unmatched bases: 14. CDR1 is DFQATT and CDR2 is SNEGSKA in the germline V gene (reference sequence). This CDR3 is built from 15 residues. The CDR3 region is CSATLPGQGGVEQYF. The CDR3 DNA reads as TGCAGTGCTACTCTACCGGGACAGGGAGGGGTGGAGCAGTACTTC.

This clonotype appeared many times. This chain uses TRBV30 with TRBJ2-7; D gene uncertain. This CDR3 has 17 residues. CDR1 is GTSNPN, CDR2 SVGIG, per germline (reference sequence). V was cut by 2 bases and J by 2 bases, with 22 bases left in between. The CDR3 protein is CAWSHVVGPGPAYEQYF. The CDR3 DNA reads TGTGCCTGGAGTCATGTAGTCGGACCGGGTCCCGCCTACGAGCAGTACTTC.

This clonotype was detected ten times or more. This chain uses TRBV3-1 with TRBJ2-7; a weak D match, TRBD2 (6 bases). The CDR3 has 14 residues. V was trimmed by 2 bases and J by 3 bases, leaving 11 bases between them. CDR1 is LGHDT and CDR2 is YNNKEL in the germline V gene (reference sequence). The chain's CDR3 is CASSQPGLIYEQYF. The CDR3 coding sequence is TGTGCCAGCAGCCAACCGGGACTGATCTACGAGCAGTACTTC.

This clonotype has just a few counts. The chain recombines TRBV24-1 with TRBJ1-2; maybe TRBD1 (5 bases). V gave up 4 bases and J gave up 4 bases, with 9 bases separating them. Germline V gene data show CDR1 as KGHDR and CDR2 as SFDVKD. CDR3 length: 13 amino acids. The CDR3 nucleotides are TGTGCCACCAGTGACAGGGAGGCCTATGGCTACACCTTC. Amino acid sequence: CATSDREAYGYTF.

This clonotype was counted many times. The J gene is TRBJ2-2, the V gene TRBV28, with unresolved D. The germline gives CDR1 MDHEN, CDR2 SYDVKM. V was trimmed by 4 bases and J by 0 bases, leaving 9 bases between them. The CDR3 runs to 15 residues. The CDR3, as DNA: TGTGCCAGCAGTTCGGTTGGGCCGAACACCGGGGAGCTGTTTTTT. Residues: CASSSVGPNTGELFF.

This clonotype was picked up many times. The DNA for the CDR3 is TGTGCCACCAGCAGAGATGTGACCGGGGAGCTGTTTTTT. It codes for CATSRDVTGELFF. The V call is TRBV15, the J call TRBJ2-2; D not resolved. The V and J ends lost 0 bases and 5 bases respectively, with 4 bases between them. CDR1 and CDR2 (germline): LNHNV, YYDKDF (reference sequence). CDR3 length: 13 amino acids.

In this sample, this clonotype turned up many times. The V call is TRBV2, the J call TRBJ1-4; unclear D gene. Germline V gives CDR1 SNHLY, CDR2 FYNNEI. This CDR3 spans 16 amino acids. The germline V and J ends were trimmed by 9 bases and 0 bases, with 17 bases remaining between them. The CDR3: CASSPRGAATNEKLFF. The DNA for the CDR3 is TGTGCCAGTTCTCCTCGGGGAGCCGCAACTAATGAAAAACTGTTTTTT.

At least ten counts were recorded for this clonotype. The V call is TRBV12-3 or TRBV12-4, the J call TRBJ1-2; TRBD1 might be the D (6 bases). The CDR3 loop spans 16 amino acids. Trimming cost V 4 bases and J 3 bases, with 18 bases left between them. DNA for the CDR3: TGTGCCAGCAGTTCTCTGGGGGCCCCCTCGGACTATGGCTACACCTTC. Amino acid sequence: CASSSLGAPSDYGYTF.

This chain uses TRBV9 with TRBJ2-2; 11 bases agree with TRBD2. CDR3 length equals 15 residues. Germline V lookup: CDR1 SGDLS, CDR2 YYNGEE. Germline trimming cut 0 bases from V and 6 bases from J; bases unmatched to any gene: 1. CDR3 region: CASSVELAGAGELFF. CDR3 bases: TGTGCCAGCAGCGTAGAACTAGCGGGAGCCGGGGAGCTGTTTTTT.

This clonotype was picked up many times. It differs at one base from a far larger clone, so likely a read error. The gene calls are TRBV12-3 or TRBV12-4 and TRBJ2-7; D is ambiguous. The CDR3 is 11 residues long. The ends were cut back, 3 bases at V and 6 bases at J, with 6 bases in the middle. The CDR3 DNA reads as TGTGCCAGCAGTTTTAGCAGCGAGCAGTACTTC. Translating it yields CASSFSSEQYF.

This clonotype was observed many times. V and J are TRBV10-3 and TRBJ2-7; TRBD2 matches 8 bases. The CDR3 runs to 16 residues. Germline-derived CDR1 and CDR2 are ENHRY and SYGVKD. V lost 4 bases and J lost 2; bases outside the gene matches: 10. The CDR3 sequence is CAISAQGGTRAYEQYF. The DNA of the CDR3 is TGTGCCATCAGTGCTCAAGGTGGGACTAGAGCCTACGAGCAGTACTTC.

V gene TRBV7-9 combines with J gene TRBJ2-7, with no clear D. Germline CDR1 SEHNR, CDR2 FQNEAQ (reference sequence). The CDR3 sequence is 14 residues long. V lost 1 base to trimming and J lost 3 bases, with 10 bases between them. The CDR3 DNA sequence: TGTGCCAGCAGCTTAGAACAGAAATACTACGAGCAGTACTTC. Its protein product is CASSLEQKYYEQYF.

This clonotype was found many times. This chain joins TRBV7-8 and TRBJ2-1; a weak D match, TRBD2 (6 bases). Trimming took off 3 bases at V and 10 bases at J, with 19 bases between the two ends. CDR1 and CDR2 (germline): SGHVS, FQNEAQ. The CDR3 covers 15 residues. The CDR3 region is CASSFNTARGSEQFF. Here the CDR3 DNA reads TGTGCCAGCAGCTTTAATACAGCGCGGGGTTCGGAGCAGTTCTTC.

Worth noting for this clonotype: This may stem from a read error, because a much larger clone lies one nucleotide away. The J gene is TRBJ1-2, the V gene TRBV12-3 or TRBV12-4; D remains unclear. This CDR3 contains 13 residues. The CDR3 DNA sequence: TGTGCCAGCAGTTTTACACTTAACTATGGCTACGCCTTC. Amino acid sequence: CASSFTLNYGYAF.

CDR3 sequence reads: CAISEFEVSTEAFF. Here the CDR3 DNA reads TGTGCCATCAGTGAATTTGAGGTGAGCACTGAAGCTTTCTTT. V usage is TRBV10-3 and J usage is TRBJ1-1; D call uncertain. Trimming removed 3 bases at V and 4 bases at J, with 12 bases between. The CDR3 runs 14 residues. Germline V gene lookup returns CDR1 ENHRY and CDR2 SYGVKD.

In this sample, this clonotype turned up many times. The chain employs TRBV2 and TRBJ2-3, with unresolved D. V lost 8 bases and J lost 5, with 11 bases in between. This CDR3 is 12 amino acids long. From germline, CDR1 is SNHLY and CDR2 FYNNEI. CDR3 residues: CASGGELDTQYF. For the CDR3, the DNA is TGTGCCAGCGGTGGAGAGCTAGATACGCAGTATTTT.

The genes are TRBV6-4 and TRBJ1-4; no definite D call. Per the germline V gene, CDR1 is MRHNA and CDR2 is SNTAGT. The length of the CDR3 is 13 residues. Trimming removed 6 bases from V and 6 bases from J, with 11 bases in between. The CDR3 DNA reads as TGTGCCAGCAGATTCAGACGGTATGAAAAACTGTTTTTT. Protein sequence: CASRFRRYEKLFF.

The sample holds many counts of this clonotype. V and J are TRBV11-2 and TRBJ2-5; D uncertain. Deletions cut 4 bases from V and 1 base from J, with 10 bases between. Germline values: CDR1 SGHAT, CDR2 FQNNGV. The CDR3 sequence is 14 residues long. CDR3 residues: CASSSYDTQETQYF. CDR3 in DNA: TGTGCCAGCAGCTCCTACGATACCCAAGAGACCCAGTACTTC.